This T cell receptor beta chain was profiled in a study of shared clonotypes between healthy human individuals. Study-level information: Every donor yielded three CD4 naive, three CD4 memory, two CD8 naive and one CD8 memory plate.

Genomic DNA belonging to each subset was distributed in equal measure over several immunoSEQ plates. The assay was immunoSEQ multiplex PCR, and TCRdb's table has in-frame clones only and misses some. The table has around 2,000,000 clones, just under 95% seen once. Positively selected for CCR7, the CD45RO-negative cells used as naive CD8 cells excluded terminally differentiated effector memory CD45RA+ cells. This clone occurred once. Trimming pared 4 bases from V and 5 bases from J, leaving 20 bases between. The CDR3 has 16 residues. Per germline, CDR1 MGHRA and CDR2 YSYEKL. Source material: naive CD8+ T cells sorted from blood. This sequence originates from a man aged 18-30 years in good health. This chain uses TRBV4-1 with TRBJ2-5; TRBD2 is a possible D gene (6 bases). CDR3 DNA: TGCGCCAGCAGCCCCGAAAACGGTATAGCGGAGGAGACCCAGTACTTC. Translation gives CASSPENGIAEETQYF.